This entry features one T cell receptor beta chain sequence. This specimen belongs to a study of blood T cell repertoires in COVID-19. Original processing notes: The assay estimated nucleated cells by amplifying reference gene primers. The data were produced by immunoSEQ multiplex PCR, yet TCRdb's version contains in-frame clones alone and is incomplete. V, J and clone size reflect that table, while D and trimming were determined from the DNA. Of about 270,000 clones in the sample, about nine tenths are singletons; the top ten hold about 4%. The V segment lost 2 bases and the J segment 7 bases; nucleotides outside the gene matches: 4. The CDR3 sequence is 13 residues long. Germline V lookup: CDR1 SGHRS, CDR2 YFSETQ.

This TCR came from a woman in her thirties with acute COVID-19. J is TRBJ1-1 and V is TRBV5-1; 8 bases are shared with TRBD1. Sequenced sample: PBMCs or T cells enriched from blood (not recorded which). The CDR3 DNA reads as TGCGCCAGCAGCTTACAGGGGGGAGATGAAGCTTTCTTT. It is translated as CASSLQGGDEAFF.